This paragraph reports one T cell receptor beta chain. Its specificity is not known. Using immunoSEQ multiplex PCR, the repertoire was profiled, and TCRdb retains in-frame clones only, with some absent. This sample carries fewer than 85,000 clones, around nine tenths of them seen once, and the ten largest clones take 0.78%. This entry comes from a study of OX40 agonist ivuxolimab in advanced cancers. About the research overall: Patients in the trial were receiving intravenous ivuxolimab every 2 weeks, at doses of 0.01 to 10 mg/kg. General study results and limits: Part of the nonresponder group also had normalized T-cell clonal expansion that was low.

The trim removed 4 bases at V and 5 bases at J, leaving 2 bases unmatched. There are 13 residues in the CDR3. Per the germline V gene, CDR1 is SGHTA and CDR2 is FQGNSA. This chain uses TRBV7-2 with TRBJ1-5; 7 bases align to TRBD1. This specimen was CD4+ or CD8+ T cells sorted from blood, taken in a trial of the OX40 agonist ivuxolimab. The clonotype originates from an adult with an advanced solid tumor such as melanoma, head and neck, liver or kidney cancer. CDR3 sequence reads: CASSSGGYQPQHF. CDR3 DNA sequence: TGTGCCAGCAGCTCAGGGGGGTATCAGCCCCAGCATTTT.